This T cell receptor (beta chain) was obtained from a study of molecular identifiers for immune sequencing clone quantification. When naive CD8 T cells were sorted, they were gated as CD8+CD4-CCR7+CD45RA+. TCRdb used MiXCR to reprocess the PCR reads, holding one entry per CDR3 protein. The data show over 600,000 distinct CDR3 sequences, 20% seen once. Regarding this clonotype: Antigen unknown.

Study-level findings and limits: A shared barcode on identical TCR molecules could lead to underestimated sizes for highly expanded clones. Clones exceeding 20 RNA copies carried over 98% of effector molecules but under 1% of naive-cell molecules.

Trimming stripped 0 bases from V and 4 bases from J, with 10 bases between. This CDR3 has 15 residues. The germline CDR1 and CDR2 sequences are LGHNA and YSLEER. The rearrangement uses TRBV4-3 and TRBJ2-1; perhaps TRBD2 as D (5 bases). Sequencing used naive CD8+ T cells from blood, with Jurkat cell RNA spiked in. Subset meaning: FACS-sorted CD8+CD4-CCR7+CD45RA+ naive T cells. This TCR was recovered from a human donor in good health. Some libraries in this study had Jurkat cell RNA spiked in. This CDR3 reads CASSQDYERYNEQFF. The CDR3 DNA reads as TGCGCCAGCAGCCAAGATTATGAGCGGTACAATGAGCAGTTCTTC.